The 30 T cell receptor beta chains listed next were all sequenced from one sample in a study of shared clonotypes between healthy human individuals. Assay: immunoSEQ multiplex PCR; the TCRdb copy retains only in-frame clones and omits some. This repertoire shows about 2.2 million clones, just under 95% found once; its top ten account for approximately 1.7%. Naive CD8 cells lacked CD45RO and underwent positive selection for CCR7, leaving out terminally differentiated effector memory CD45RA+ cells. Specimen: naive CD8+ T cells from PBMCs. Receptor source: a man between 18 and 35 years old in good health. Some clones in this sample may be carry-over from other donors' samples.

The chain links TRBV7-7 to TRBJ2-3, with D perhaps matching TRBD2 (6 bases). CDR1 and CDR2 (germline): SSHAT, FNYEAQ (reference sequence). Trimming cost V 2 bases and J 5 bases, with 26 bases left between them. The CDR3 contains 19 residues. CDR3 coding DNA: TGTGCCAGCAGCTTATATGCCTTGGGTAGCGGACCTGGGGGAGATACGCAGTATTTT. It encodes CASSLYALGSGPGGDTQYF.

The CDR3 is CSVSGLAGVATGELFF. The CDR3 DNA follows: TGCAGCGTGTCGGGACTAGCGGGAGTCGCCACCGGGGAGCTGTTTTTT. The J gene is TRBJ2-2, the V gene TRBV29-1; 14 bases fit TRBD2. CDR1 SQVTM and CDR2 ANQGSEA come from the germline V gene. The junction had 7 bases not matched to a gene; V was cut back by 6 bases and J by 4 bases. The CDR3 loop spans 16 amino acids.

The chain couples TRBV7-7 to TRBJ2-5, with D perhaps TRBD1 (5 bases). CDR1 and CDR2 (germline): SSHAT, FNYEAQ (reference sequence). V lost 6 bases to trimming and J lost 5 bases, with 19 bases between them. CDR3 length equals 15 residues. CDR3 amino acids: CASSPNQGVLETQYF. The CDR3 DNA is TGTGCCAGCAGTCCCAACCAAGGGGTGTTGGAGACCCAGTACTTC.

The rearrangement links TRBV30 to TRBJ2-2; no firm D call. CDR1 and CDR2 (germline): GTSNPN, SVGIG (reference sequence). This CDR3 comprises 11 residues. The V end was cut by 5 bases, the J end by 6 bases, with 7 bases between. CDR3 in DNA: TGTGCCTGGGAGTCCCCCGGGGAGCTGTTTTTT. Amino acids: CAWESPGELFF.

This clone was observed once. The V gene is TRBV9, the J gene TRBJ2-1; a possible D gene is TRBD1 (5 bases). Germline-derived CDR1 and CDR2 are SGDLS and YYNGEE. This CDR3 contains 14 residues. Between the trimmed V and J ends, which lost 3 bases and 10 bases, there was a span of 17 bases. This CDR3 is CASSATDRQIEQFF. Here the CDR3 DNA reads TGTGCCAGCAGCGCGACGGACCGACAGATAGAGCAGTTCTTC.

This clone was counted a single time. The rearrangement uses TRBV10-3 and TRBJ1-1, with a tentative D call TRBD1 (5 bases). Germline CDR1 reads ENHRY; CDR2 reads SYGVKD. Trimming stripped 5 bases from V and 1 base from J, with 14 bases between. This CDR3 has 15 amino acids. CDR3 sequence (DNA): TGTGCCATCAGTCAAGGGACTTTTTCGAACACTGAAGCTTTCTTT. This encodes CAISQGTFSNTEAFF.

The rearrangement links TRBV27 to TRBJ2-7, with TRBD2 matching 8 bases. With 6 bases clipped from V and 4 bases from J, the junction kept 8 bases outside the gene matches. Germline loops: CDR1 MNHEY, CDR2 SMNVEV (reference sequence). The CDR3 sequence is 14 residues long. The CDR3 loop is CASRPGLEWYEQYF. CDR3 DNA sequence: TGTGCCAGCAGACCGGGACTAGAGTGGTACGAGCAGTACTTC.

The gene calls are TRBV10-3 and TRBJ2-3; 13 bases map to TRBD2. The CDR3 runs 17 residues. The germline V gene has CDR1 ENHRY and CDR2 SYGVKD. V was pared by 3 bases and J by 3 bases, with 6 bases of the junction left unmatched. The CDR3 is CAISELPGLAGTDTQYF. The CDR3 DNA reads TGTGCCATCAGTGAACTTCCGGGACTAGCGGGAACAGATACGCAGTATTTT.

CDR3 nucleotides: TGTGCCAGCAGTGAAGTTCTAGCCACTGAAGCTTTCTTT. Amino acids: CASSEVLATEAFF. This chain connects TRBV6-1 to TRBJ1-1; D is undetermined. The V end lost 1 base, the J end lost 4 bases, and 7 bases lay between the germline ends. The CDR3 extends over 13 amino acids. The germline V gene has CDR1 MNHNS and CDR2 SASEGT.

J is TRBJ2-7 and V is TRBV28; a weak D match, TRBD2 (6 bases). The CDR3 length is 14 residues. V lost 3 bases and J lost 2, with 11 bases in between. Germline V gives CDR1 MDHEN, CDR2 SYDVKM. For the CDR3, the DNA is TGTGCCAGCAGTTTTCTGGACTATCCCTACGAGCAGTACTTC. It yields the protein CASSFLDYPYEQYF.

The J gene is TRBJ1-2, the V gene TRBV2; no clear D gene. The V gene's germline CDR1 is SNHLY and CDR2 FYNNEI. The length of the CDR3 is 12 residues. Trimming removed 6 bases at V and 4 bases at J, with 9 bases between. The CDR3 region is CASRAGAYGYTF. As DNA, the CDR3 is TGTGCCAGCAGGGCAGGAGCCTATGGCTACACCTTC.

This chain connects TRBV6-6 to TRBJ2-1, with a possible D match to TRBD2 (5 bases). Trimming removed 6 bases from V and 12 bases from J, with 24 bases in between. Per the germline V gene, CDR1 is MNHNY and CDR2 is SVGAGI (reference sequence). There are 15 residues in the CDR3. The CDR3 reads CASSKIKEALTGQFF. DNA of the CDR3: TGTGCCAGCAGCAAAATCAAGGAGGCCCTTACTGGGCAGTTCTTC.

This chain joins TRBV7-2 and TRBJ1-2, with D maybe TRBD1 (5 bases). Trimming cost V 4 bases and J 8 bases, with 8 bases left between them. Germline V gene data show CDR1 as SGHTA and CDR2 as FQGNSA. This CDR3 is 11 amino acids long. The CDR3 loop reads CASSWDDGYTF. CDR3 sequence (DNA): TGTGCCAGCAGCTGGGACGACGGCTACACCTTC.

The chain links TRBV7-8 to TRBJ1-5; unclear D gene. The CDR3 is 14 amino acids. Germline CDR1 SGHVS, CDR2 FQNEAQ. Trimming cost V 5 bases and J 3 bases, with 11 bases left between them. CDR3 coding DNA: TGTGCCAGCAGCCTAAACCGGGCCAATCAGCCCCAGCATTTT. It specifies CASSLNRANQPQHF.

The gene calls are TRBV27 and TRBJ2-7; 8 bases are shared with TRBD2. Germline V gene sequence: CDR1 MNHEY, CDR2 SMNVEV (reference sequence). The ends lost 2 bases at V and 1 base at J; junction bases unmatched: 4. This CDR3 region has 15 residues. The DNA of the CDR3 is TGTGCCAGCAGTTTAGGGGGACTAGTTTCCTACGAGCAGTACTTC. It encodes CASSLGGLVSYEQYF.

CDR3 in DNA: TGTGCCAGCAGTTTATCCACTGAAGAAAAACTGTTTTTT. It encodes CASSLSTEEKLFF. The gene calls are TRBV28 and TRBJ1-4; D not certain. CDR1 and CDR2 from the germline V gene are MDHEN and SYDVKM. Trimming took 1 base from V and 8 from J, leaving 8 bases between them. This CDR3 contains 13 residues.

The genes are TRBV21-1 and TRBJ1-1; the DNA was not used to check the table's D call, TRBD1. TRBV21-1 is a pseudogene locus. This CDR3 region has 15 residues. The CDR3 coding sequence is TGTGCCAGCAGGGGACAGGGTATCCAATACACTGAAGCTTTCTTT. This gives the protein CASRGQGIQYTEAFF.

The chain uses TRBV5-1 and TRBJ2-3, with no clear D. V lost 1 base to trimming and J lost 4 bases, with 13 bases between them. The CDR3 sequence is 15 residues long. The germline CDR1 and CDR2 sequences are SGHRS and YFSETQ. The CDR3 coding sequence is TGCGCCAGCAGCTTGCAGATTTTTACTTCAGATACGCAGTATTTT. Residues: CASSLQIFTSDTQYF.

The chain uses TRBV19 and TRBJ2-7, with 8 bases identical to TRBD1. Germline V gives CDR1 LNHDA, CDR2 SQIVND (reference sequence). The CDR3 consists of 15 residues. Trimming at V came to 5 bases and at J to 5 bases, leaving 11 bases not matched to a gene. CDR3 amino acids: CASSQGASGLNEQYF. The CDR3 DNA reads TGTGCCAGTAGTCAGGGGGCCTCCGGTCTGAACGAGCAGTACTTC. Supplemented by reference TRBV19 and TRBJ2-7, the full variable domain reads DGGITQSPKYLFRKEGQNVTLSCEQNLNHDAMYWYRQDPGQGLRLIYYSQIVNDFQKGDIAEGYSVSREKKESFPLTVTSAQKNPTAFYLCASSQGASGLNEQYFGPGTRLTVT.

This CDR3 is CASSSRSGPVGYTF. The CDR3 DNA sequence: TGTGCCAGCAGTTCCCGAAGCGGGCCGGTTGGCTACACCTTC. V gene TRBV6-1 combines with J gene TRBJ1-2; unclear D gene. V lost 5 bases and J lost 7, with 17 bases in between. The CDR3 spans 14 residues. The germline CDR1 and CDR2 sequences are MNHNS and SASEGT.

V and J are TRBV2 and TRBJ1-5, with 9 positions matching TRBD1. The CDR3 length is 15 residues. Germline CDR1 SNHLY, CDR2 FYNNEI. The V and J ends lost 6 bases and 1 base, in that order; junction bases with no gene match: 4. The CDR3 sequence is CASRAGTGSNQPQHF. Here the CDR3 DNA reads TGTGCCAGCAGAGCGGGGACAGGGAGCAATCAGCCCCAGCATTTT. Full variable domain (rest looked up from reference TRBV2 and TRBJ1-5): EPEVTQTPSHQVTQMGQEVILRCVPISNHLYFYWYRQILGQKVEFLVSFYNNEISEKSEIFDDQFSVERPDGSNFTLKIRSTKLEDSAMYFCASRAGTGSNQPQHFGDGTRLSIL.

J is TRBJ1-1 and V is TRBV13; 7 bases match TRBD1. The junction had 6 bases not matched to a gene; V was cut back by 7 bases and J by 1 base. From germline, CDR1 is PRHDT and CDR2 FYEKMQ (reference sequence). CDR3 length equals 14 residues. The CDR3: CASNRQGANTEAFF. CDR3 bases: TGTGCCAGCAACAGACAGGGTGCGAACACTGAAGCTTTCTTT. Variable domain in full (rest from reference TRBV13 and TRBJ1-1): AAGVIQSPRHLIKEKRETATLKCYPIPRHDTVYWYQQGPGQDPQFLISFYEKMQSDKGSIPDRFSAQQFSDYHSELNMSSLELGDSALYFCASNRQGANTEAFFGQGTRLTVV.

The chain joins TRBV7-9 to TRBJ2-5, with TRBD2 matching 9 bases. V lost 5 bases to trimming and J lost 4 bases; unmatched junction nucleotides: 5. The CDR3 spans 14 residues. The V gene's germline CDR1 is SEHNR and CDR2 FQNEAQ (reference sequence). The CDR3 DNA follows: TGTGCCAGCAGCCTGACTAGCGGAGGAGAGACCCAGTACTTC. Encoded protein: CASSLTSGGETQYF.

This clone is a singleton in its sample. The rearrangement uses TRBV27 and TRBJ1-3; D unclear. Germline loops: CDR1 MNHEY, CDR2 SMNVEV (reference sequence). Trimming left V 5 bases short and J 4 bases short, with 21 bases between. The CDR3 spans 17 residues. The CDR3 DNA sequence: TGTGCCAGCAGTCCCTCAAACCCTGACTATCCAGGAAACACCATATATTTT. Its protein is CASSPSNPDYPGNTIYF.

The CDR3 DNA reads TGTGCCAGCAGCGTAGCGGCGGGAGTAAGGACCGGGGAGCTGTTTTTT. Translating it yields CASSVAAGVRTGELFF. The V gene is TRBV9, the J gene TRBJ2-2; the match to TRBD2 covers 7 bases. V lost 0 bases and J lost 5; bases outside the gene matches: 7. The length of the CDR3 is 16 residues. CDR1 and CDR2 from the germline V gene are SGDLS and YYNGEE.

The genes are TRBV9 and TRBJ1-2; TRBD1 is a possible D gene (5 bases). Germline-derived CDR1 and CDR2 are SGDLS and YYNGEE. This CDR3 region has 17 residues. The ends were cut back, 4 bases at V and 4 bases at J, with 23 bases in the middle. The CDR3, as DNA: TGTGCCAGCAGCCCCTCAAGGGGAGTCGGAAAATCCTATGGCTACACCTTC. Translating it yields CASSPSRGVGKSYGYTF.

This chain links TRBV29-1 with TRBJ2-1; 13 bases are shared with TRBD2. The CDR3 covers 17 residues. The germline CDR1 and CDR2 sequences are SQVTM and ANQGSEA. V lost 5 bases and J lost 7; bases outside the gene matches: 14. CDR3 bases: TGCAGCGTTCACGGACTAGCGGGAGTCCCGGGGTGGAATGAGCAGTTCTTC. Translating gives CSVHGLAGVPGWNEQFF.

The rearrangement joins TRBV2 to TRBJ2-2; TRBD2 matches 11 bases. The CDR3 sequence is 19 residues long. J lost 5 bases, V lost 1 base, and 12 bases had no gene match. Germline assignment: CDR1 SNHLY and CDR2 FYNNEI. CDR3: CASSEERLLAGELTGELFF. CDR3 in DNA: TGTGCCAGCAGTGAAGAGAGGTTACTAGCGGGAGAGCTTACCGGGGAGCTGTTTTTT.

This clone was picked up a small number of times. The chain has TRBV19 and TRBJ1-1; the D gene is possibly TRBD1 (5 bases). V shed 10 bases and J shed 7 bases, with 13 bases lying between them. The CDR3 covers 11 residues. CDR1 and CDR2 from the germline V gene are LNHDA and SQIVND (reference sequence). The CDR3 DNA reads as TGTGCCACAGGGTTCTTTAATGAAGCTTTCTTT. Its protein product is CATGFFNEAFF.

The CDR3 spells CASSVLFWGDEQFF. CDR3 nucleotide sequence: TGTGCCAGCAGCGTTCTATTCTGGGGGGATGAGCAGTTCTTC. This chain uses TRBV9 with TRBJ2-1; weak D call: TRBD2 (6 bases). The CDR3 runs 14 residues. Germline values: CDR1 SGDLS, CDR2 YYNGEE. The germline V and J ends were trimmed by 2 bases and 8 bases, with 14 bases remaining between them. The full variable domain, rest sourced from reference TRBV9 and TRBJ2-1, is DSGVTQTPKHLITATGQRVTLRCSPRSGDLSVYWYQQSLDQGLQFLIQYYNGEERAKGNILERFSAQQFPDLHSELNLSSLELGDSALYFCASSVLFWGDEQFFGPGTRLTVL.